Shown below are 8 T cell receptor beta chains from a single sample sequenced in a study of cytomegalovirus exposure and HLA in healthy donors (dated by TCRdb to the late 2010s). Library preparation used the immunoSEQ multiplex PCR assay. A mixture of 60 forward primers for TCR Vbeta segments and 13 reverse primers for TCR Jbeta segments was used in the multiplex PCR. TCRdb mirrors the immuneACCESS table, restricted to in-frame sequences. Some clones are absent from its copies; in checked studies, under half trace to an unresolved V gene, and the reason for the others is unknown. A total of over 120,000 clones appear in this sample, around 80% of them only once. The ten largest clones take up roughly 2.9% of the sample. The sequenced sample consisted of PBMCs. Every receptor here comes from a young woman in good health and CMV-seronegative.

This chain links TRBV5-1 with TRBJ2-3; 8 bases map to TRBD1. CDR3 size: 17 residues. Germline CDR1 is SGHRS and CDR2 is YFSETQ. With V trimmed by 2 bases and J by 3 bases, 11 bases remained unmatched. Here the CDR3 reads CASSFFQGAISTDTQYF. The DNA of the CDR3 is TGCGCCAGCAGCTTTTTTCAGGGGGCGATTAGTACAGATACGCAGTATTTT.

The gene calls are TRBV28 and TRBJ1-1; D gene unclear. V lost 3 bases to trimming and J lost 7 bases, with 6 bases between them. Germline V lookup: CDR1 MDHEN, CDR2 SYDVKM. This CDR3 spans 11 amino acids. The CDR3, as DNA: TGTGCCAGCAGTTTGGCCCATGAAGCTTTCTTT. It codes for CASSLAHEAFF.

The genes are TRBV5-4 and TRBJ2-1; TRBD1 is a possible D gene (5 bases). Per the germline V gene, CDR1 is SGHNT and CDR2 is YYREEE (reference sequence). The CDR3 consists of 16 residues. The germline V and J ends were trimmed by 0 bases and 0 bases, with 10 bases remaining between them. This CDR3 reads CASSLDGHLSYNEQFF. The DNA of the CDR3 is TGTGCCAGCAGCTTGGACGGACACCTCTCCTACAATGAGCAGTTCTTC.

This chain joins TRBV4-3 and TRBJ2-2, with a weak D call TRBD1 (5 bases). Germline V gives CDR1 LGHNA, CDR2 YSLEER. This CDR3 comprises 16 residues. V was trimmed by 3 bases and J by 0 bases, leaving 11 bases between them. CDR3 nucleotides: TGCGCCAGCAGCCATTCTTCCAGGGCGAACACCGGGGAGCTGTTTTTT. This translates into CASSHSSRANTGELFF.

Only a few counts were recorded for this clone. The CDR3 loop is CASSTPGSGTYEQYF. In DNA, the CDR3 is TGTGCCAGCAGCACCCCGGGTTCGGGGACCTACGAGCAGTACTTC. The chain joins TRBV5-6 to TRBJ2-7, with D perhaps matching TRBD2 (5 bases). CDR3 length: 15 residues. V lost 4 bases, J lost 2 bases, and 16 bases lay in between. The germline V gene has CDR1 SGHDT and CDR2 YYEEEE.

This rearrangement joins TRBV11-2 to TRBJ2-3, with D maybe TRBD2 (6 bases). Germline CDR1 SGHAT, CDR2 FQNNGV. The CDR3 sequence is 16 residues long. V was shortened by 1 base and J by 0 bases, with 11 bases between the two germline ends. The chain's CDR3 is CASSLGLATSTDTQYF. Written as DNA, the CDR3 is TGTGCCAGCAGCTTAGGCCTAGCGACTAGCACAGATACGCAGTATTTT.

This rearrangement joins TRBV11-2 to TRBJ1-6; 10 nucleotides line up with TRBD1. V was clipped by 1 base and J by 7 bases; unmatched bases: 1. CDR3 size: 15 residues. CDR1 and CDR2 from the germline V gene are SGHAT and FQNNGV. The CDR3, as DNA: TGTGCCAGCAGCTTAGGGGGACAGGGGAATTCACCCCTCCACTTT. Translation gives CASSLGGQGNSPLHF.

CDR3 coding DNA: TGTGCCAGCAGCTCAGGGGCAGCGGGACCCCCGTCAGCCCTCCACTTT. It translates to CASSSGAAGPPSALHF. This rearrangement joins TRBV7-9 to TRBJ1-6; possible D gene TRBD1, 6 bases. From germline, CDR1 is SEHNR and CDR2 FQNEAQ (reference sequence). This CDR3 comprises 16 residues. The V and J ends lost 4 bases and 14 bases respectively, with 24 bases between them.